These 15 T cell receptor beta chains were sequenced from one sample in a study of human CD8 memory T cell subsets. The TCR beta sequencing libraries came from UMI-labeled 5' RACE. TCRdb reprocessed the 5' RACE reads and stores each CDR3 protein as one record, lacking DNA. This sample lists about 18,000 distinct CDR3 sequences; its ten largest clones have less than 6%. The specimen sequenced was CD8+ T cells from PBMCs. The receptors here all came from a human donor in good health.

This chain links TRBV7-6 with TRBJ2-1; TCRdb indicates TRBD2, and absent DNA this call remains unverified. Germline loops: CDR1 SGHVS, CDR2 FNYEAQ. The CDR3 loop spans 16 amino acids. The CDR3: CASTPRWAGESNEQFF. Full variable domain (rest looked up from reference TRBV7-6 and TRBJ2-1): GAGVSQSPRYKVTKRGQDVALRCDPISGHVSLYWYRQALGQGPEFLTYFNYEAQQDKSGLPNDRFSAERPEGSISTLTIQRTEQRDSAMYRCASTPRWAGESNEQFFGPGTRLTVL.

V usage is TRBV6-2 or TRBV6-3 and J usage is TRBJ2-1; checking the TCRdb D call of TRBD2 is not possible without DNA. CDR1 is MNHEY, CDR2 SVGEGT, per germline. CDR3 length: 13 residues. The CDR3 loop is CASSRGLAGEQFF.

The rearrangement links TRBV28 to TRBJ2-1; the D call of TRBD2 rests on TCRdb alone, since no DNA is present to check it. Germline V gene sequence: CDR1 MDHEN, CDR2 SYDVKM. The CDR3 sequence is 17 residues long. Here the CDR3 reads CASTKTESGASYNEQFF. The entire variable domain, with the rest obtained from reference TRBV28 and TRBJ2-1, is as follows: DVKVTQSSRYLVKRTGEKVFLECVQDMDHENMFWYRQDPGLGLRLIYFSYDVKMKEKGDIPEGYSVSREKKERFSLILESASTNQTSMYLCASTKTESGASYNEQFFGPGTRLTVL.

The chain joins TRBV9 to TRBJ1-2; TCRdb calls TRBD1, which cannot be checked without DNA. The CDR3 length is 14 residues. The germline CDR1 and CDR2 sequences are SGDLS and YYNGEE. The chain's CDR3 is CASSATGANYGYTF.

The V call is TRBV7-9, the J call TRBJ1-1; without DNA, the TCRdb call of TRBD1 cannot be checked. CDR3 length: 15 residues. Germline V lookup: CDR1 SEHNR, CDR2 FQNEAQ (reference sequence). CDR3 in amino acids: CASSKRDRVNTEAFF.

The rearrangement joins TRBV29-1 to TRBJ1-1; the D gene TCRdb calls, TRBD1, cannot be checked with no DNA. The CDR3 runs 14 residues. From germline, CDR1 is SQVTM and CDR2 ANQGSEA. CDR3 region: CSALWAGLDTEAFF.

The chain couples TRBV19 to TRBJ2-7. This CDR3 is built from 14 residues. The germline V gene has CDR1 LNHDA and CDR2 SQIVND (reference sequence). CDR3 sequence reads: CASSIVGSYYEQYF.

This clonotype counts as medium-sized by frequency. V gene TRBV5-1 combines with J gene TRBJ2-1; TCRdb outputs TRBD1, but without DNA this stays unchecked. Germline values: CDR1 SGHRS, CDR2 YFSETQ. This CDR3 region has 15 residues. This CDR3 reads CASSMGQGSDNEQFF.

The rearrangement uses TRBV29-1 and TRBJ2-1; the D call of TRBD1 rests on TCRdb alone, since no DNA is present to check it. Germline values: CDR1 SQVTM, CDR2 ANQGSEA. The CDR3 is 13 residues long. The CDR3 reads CSVERGRVNEQFF.

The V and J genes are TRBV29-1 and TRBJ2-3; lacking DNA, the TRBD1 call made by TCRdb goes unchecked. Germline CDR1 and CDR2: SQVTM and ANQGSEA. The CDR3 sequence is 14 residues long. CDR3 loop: CSVEGARDPDTQYF.

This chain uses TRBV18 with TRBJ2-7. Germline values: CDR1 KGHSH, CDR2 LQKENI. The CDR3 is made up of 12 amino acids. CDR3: CASSPWDYEQYF.

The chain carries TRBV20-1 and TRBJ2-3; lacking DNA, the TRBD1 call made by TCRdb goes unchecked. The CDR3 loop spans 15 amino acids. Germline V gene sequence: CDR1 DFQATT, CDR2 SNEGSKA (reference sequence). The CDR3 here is CSATQDRVYTDTQYF.

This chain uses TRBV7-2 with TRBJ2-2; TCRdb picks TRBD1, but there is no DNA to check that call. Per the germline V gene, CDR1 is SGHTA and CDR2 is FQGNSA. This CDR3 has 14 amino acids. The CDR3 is CASSSGVNTGELFF.

The CDR3 is CAWSPGQGAYEQYF. The gene calls are TRBV30 and TRBJ2-7; the TRBD1 assignment by TCRdb is unverifiable without DNA. CDR1 GTSNPN and CDR2 SVGIG come from the germline V gene (reference sequence). This CDR3 comprises 14 residues.

The CDR3 region is CASSALGAGLTNEQFF. The rearrangement links TRBV9 to TRBJ2-1; the TCRdb D gene call, TRBD1, has no DNA to confirm it. The CDR3 length is 16 residues. Germline V gives CDR1 SGDLS, CDR2 YYNGEE.